Listed here are 6 T cell receptor beta chains from one sample, sequenced in a study of T cell changes during pregnancy in multiple sclerosis. TCRdb's table, derived via immunoSEQ multiplex PCR, lists solely in-frame clones and lacks some. The sample records around 50,000 clones, 80% to 95% being singletons. The source was CD4+ T cells from peripheral blood mononuclear cells, collected after pregnancy. The receptors were sampled from a female donor in good health, enrolled as a control in a pregnancy study.

The gene calls are TRBV19 and TRBJ2-1; 10 bases fit TRBD1. The CDR3 has 13 residues. V lost 6 bases and J lost 7; bases outside the gene matches: 3. Germline loops: CDR1 LNHDA, CDR2 SQIVND (reference sequence). The CDR3 loop is CASSRDRGNEQFF. CDR3 coding DNA: TGTGCCAGTAGCAGGGACAGGGGAAATGAGCAGTTCTTC.

The chain has TRBV15 and TRBJ2-2; 7 nucleotides match TRBD2. Germline CDR1 is LNHNV and CDR2 is YYDKDF (reference sequence). This CDR3 comprises 15 residues. The junction had 7 bases not matched to a gene; V was cut back by 0 bases and J by 9 bases. CDR3 residues: CATSRDLGEGRELFF. The CDR3 nucleotides read TGTGCCACCAGCAGAGATCTGGGGGAGGGAAGGGAGCTGTTTTTT.

This clone was detected once. This rearrangement joins TRBV4-2 to TRBJ1-2; a weak D match, TRBD1 (5 bases). Deletions cut 2 bases from V and 2 bases from J, with 9 bases between. Per germline, CDR1 LGHNA and CDR2 YNFKEQ. The CDR3 extends over 14 amino acids. The CDR3 nucleotides read TGTGCCAGCAGCCAACTAGGGGCCAACTATGGCTACACCTTC. As protein: CASSQLGANYGYTF.

The J gene is TRBJ2-4, the V gene TRBV27; possibly TRBD2 for D (6 bases). V was clipped by 5 bases and J by 0 bases, with 23 bases between them. This CDR3 contains 19 residues. Germline loops: CDR1 MNHEY, CDR2 SMNVEV (reference sequence). CDR3 sequence: CASSPGLMRVAIAKNIQYF. CDR3 DNA: TGTGCCAGCAGTCCGGGACTCATGAGGGTGGCAATAGCCAAAAACATTCAGTACTTC.

V gene TRBV29-1 combines with J gene TRBJ1-2; D perhaps matches TRBD1 (6 bases). The CDR3 covers 12 residues. V shed 7 bases and J shed 6 bases, with 15 bases lying between them. Germline lookup yields CDR1 SQVTM and CDR2 ANQGSEA. CDR3 loop: CSAQISGDGYTF. CDR3 DNA sequence: TGCAGCGCCCAAATTTCAGGGGATGGCTACACCTTC.

J is TRBJ1-1 and V is TRBV9; D uncertain. Germline values: CDR1 SGDLS, CDR2 YYNGEE. This CDR3 has 14 amino acids. Trimming cost V 0 bases and J 1 base, with 7 bases left between them. CDR3 DNA: TGTGCCAGCAGCGTAGGGCCCCAGAACACTGAAGCTTTCTTT. Protein product: CASSVGPQNTEAFF.